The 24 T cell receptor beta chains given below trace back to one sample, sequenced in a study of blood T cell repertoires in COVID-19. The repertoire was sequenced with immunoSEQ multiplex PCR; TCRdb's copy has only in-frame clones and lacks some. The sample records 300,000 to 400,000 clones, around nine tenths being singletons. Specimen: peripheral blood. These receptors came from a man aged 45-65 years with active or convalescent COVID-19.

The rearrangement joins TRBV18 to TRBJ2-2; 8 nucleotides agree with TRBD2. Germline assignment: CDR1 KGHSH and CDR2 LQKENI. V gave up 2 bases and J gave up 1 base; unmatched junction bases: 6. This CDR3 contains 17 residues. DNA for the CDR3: TGTGCCAGCTCACCAATACCGGGACTAGGGAACACCGGGGAGCTGTTTTTT. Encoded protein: CASSPIPGLGNTGELFF.

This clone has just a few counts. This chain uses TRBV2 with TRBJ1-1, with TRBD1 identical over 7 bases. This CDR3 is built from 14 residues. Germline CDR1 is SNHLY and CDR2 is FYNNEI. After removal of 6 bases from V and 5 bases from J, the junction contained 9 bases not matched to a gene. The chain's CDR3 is CASRSQGRLTEAFF. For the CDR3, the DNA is TGTGCCAGCAGATCACAGGGGCGTTTGACTGAAGCTTTCTTT. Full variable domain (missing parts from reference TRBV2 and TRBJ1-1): EPEVTQTPSHQVTQMGQEVILRCVPISNHLYFYWYRQILGQKVEFLVSFYNNEISEKSEIFDDQFSVERPDGSNFTLKIRSTKLEDSAMYFCASRSQGRLTEAFFGQGTRLTVV.

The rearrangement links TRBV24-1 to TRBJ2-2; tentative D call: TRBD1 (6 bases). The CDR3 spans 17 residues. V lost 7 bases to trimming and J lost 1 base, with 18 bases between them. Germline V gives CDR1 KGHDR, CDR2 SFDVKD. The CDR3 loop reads CATSPSWTALNTGELFF. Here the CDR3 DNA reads TGTGCCACCAGCCCCTCTTGGACAGCACTGAACACCGGGGAGCTGTTTTTT.

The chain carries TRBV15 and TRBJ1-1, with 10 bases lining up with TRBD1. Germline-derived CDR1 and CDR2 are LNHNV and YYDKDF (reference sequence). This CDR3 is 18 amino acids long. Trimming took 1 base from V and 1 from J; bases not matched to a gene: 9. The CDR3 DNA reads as TGTGCCACCAGCAGAGGACAGGGGGCGACGCCGGCGAACACTGAAGCTTTCTTT. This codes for CATSRGQGATPANTEAFF. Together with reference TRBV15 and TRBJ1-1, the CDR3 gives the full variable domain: DAMVIQNPRYQVTQFGKPVTLSCSQTLNHNVMYWYQQKSSQAPKLLFHYYDKDFNNEADTPDNFQSRRPNTSFCFLDIRSPGLGDTAMYLCATSRGQGATPANTEAFFGQGTRLTVV.

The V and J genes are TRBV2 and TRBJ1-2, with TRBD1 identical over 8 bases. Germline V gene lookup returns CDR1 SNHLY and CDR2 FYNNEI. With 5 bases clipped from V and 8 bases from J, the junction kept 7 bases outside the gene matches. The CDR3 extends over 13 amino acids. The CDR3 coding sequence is TGTGCCAGCAGTCCAGGGGGCGCAGGAGGCTACACCTTC. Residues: CASSPGGAGGYTF.

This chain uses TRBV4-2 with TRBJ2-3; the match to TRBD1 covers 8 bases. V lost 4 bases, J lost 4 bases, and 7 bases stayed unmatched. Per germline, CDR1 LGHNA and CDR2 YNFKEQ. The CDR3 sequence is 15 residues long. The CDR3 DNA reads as TGTGCCAGCAGCCCAAATCAGGGGGCCCCAGATACGCAGTATTTT. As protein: CASSPNQGAPDTQYF.

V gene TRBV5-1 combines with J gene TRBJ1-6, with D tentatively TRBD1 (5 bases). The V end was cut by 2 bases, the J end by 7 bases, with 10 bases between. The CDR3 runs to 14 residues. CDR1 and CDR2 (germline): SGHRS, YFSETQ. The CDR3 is CASSFLQENSPLHF. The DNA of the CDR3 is TGCGCCAGCAGCTTCTTACAGGAGAATTCACCCCTCCACTTT.

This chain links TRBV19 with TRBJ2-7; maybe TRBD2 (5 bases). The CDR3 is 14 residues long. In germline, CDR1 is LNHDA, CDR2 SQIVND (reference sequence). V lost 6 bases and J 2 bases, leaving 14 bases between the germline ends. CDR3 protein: CASSRATGTYEQYF. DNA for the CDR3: TGTGCCAGTAGCCGAGCTACCGGGACCTACGAGCAGTACTTC.

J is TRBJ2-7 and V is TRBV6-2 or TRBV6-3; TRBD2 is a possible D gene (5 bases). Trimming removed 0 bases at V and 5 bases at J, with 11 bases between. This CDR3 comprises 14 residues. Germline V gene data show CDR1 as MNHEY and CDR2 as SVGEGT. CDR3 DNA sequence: TGTGCCAGCAGTTACTCGAAGGGAGTGAACGAGCAGTACTTC. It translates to CASSYSKGVNEQYF.

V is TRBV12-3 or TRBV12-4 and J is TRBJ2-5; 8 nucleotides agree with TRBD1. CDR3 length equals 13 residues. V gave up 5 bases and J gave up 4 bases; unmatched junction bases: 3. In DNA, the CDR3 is TGTGCCAGCAGTGGCAGGGGGCGAGAGACCCAGTACTTC. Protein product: CASSGRGRETQYF.

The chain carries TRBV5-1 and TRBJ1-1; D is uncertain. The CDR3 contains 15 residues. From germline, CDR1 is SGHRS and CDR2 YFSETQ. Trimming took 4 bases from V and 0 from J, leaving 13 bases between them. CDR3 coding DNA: TGCGCCAGCAGCACCGAATGGGAGATGAACACTGAAGCTTTCTTT. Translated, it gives CASSTEWEMNTEAFF.

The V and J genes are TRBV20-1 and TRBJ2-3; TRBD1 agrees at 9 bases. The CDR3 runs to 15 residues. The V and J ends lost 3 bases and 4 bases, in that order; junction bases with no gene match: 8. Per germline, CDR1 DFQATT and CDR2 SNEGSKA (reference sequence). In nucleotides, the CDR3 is TGCAGTGCTAGTCGGGGACAGGGTGGGTCAGATACGCAGTATTTT. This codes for CSASRGQGGSDTQYF.

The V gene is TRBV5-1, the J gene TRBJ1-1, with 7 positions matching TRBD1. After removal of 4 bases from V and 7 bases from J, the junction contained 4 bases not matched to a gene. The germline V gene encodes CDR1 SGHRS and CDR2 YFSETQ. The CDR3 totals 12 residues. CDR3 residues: CASSPGQSEAFF. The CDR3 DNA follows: TGCGCCAGCAGCCCGGGACAGAGTGAAGCTTTCTTT.

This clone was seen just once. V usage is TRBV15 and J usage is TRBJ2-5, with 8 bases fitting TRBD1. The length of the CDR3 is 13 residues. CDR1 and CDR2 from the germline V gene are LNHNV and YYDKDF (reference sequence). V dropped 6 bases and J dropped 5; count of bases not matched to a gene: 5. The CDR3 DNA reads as TGTGCCACCAGTATGGACAGGGCGGAGACCCAGTACTTC. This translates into CATSMDRAETQYF.

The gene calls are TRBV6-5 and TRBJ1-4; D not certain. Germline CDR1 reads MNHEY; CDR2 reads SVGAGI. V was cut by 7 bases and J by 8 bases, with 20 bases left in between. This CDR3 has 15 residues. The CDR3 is CASTLVATREEKLFF. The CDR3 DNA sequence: TGTGCCAGCACCCTCGTCGCGACACGGGAGGAAAAACTGTTTTTT.

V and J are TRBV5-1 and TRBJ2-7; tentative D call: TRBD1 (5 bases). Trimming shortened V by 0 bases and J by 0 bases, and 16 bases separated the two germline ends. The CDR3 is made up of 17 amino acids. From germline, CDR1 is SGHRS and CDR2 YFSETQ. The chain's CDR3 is CASSLGTGPGRSYEQYF. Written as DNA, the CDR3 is TGCGCCAGCAGCTTGGGAACAGGCCCTGGACGCTCCTACGAGCAGTACTTC.

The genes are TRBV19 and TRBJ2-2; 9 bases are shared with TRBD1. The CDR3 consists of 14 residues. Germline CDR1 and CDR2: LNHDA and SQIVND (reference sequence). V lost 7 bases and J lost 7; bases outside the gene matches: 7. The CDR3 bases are TGTGCCAGTAAGAAACAGGGGGCTAACGGGGAGCTGTTTTTT. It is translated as CASKKQGANGELFF.

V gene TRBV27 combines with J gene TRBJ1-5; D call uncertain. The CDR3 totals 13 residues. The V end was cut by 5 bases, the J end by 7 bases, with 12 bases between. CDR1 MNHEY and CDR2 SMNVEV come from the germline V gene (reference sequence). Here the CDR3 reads CASSNTATQPQHF. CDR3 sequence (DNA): TGTGCCAGCAGTAACACAGCCACCCAGCCCCAGCATTTT.

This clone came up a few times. The CDR3 here is CAWGDRALGVSPLHF. Written as DNA, the CDR3 is TGTGCCTGGGGGGACAGGGCCCTTGGAGTTTCACCCCTCCACTTT. V usage is TRBV30 and J usage is TRBJ1-6; TRBD1 matches at 9 bases. The CDR3 length is 15 residues. Per germline, CDR1 GTSNPN and CDR2 SVGIG (reference sequence). J gave up 9 bases and V 5 bases, and 11 bases lay outside the gene matches.

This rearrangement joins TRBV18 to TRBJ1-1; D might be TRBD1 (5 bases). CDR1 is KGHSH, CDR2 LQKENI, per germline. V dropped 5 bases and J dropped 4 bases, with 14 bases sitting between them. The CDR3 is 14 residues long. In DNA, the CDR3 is TGTGCCAGCTCATCGGAGGTGGGGGGCACTGAAGCTTTCTTT. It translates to CASSSEVGGTEAFF.

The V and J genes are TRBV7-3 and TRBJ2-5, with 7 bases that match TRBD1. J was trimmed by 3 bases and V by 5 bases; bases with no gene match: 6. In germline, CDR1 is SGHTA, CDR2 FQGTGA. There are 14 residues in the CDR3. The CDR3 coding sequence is TGTGCCAGCAGCGCACGGACAGGAGAAGAGACCCAGTACTTC. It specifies CASSARTGEETQYF.

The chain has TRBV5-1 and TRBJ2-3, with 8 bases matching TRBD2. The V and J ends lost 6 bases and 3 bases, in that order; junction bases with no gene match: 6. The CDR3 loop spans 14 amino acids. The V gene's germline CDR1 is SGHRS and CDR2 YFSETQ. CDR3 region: CASTRGLETDTQYF. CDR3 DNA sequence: TGCGCCAGCACCAGGGGACTAGAGACAGATACGCAGTATTTT.

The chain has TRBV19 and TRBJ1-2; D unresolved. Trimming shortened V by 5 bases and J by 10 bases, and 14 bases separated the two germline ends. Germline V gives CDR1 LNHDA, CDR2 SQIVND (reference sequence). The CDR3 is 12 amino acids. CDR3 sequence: CASSGRHAIYTF. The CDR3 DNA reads TGTGCCAGTAGTGGCCGACACGCCATCTACACCTTC.

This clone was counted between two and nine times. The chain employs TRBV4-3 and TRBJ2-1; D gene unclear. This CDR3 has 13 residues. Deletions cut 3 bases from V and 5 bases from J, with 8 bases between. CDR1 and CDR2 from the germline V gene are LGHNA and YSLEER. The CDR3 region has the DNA TGCGCCAGCAGCCAGTCTAGAAACAATGAGCAGTTCTTC. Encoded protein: CASSQSRNNEQFF.